This TCR beta chain is from a study of T cells after yellow fever vaccination. General observations from the study: Once the booster was given, most primary-vaccination clones reappeared, at approximately 97% for CD4 and 88% for CD8.

Synthesis of TCR cDNA relied on 5'RACE template switching, which attached a universal primer site and UMIs. TCRdb itself ran the 5' RACE reads through MiXCR, one entry per CDR3 protein. The sample holds approximately 96,000 distinct CDR3 sequences; roughly 9% are singletons and the top ten take 15% to 20%. This clonotype came up a few times. The germline CDR1 and CDR2 sequences are SGHTA and FQGNSA. CDR3 length: 14 amino acids. V was cut by 5 bases and J by 5 bases, with 16 bases left in between. The clonotype was recovered from a young man who received the YFV17D yellow fever vaccine. Sequencing used CD8+ T cells not binding an NS4B(214-222) dextramer, sorted from PBMCs, obtained around 14 days after the first yellow fever vaccination. V and J are TRBV7-2 and TRBJ2-7; D is tentatively TRBD1 or TRBD2 (5 bases each). The CDR3 sequence is CASSPNVGVNEQYV. The CDR3 nucleotides are TGTGCCAGCAGCCCAAATGTGGGGGTTAACGAGCAGTACGTC.